This passage covers 5 T cell receptor beta chains from one sample sequenced in a study of T cell responses to AZD1222 COVID-19 vaccine. Clones were read by immunoSEQ multiplex PCR, and TCRdb kept only the in-frame ones, dropping some. Counted here are 100,000 to 150,000 clones, roughly nine tenths occurring once; the ten biggest clones make up 2.5% to 4%. The sequencing used peripheral blood, collected on day 0 of AZD1222 vaccination. Receptors were obtained from an adult in good health.

The J gene is TRBJ2-3, the V gene TRBV6-5, with 7 bases identical to TRBD2. Germline V lookup: CDR1 MNHEY, CDR2 SVGAGI. The CDR3 loop spans 15 amino acids. V gave up 5 bases and J gave up 3 bases; unmatched junction bases: 8. CDR3 in DNA: TGTGCCAGCAGTCCTCTTCCGGGGGGTACAGATACGCAGTATTTT. Its translation: CASSPLPGGTDTQYF.

This clone was counted at least ten times. This sequence joins TRBV13 and TRBJ1-1; D is undetermined. The CDR3 has 16 residues. Deletions cut 5 bases from V and 1 base from J, with 17 bases between. Germline V gives CDR1 PRHDT, CDR2 FYEKMQ (reference sequence). CDR3 DNA sequence: TGTGCCAGCAGCCCTCCAGCGGGGTGGGGGAACACTGAAGCTTTCTTT. Translation gives CASSPPAGWGNTEAFF.

This clone was seen once. The rearrangement links TRBV2 to TRBJ2-7; 8 bases line up with TRBD1. The germline CDR1 and CDR2 sequences are SNHLY and FYNNEI. Germline trimming cut 11 bases from V and 2 bases from J; bases unmatched to any gene: 5. This CDR3 spans 12 amino acids. The CDR3 loop is CAGDRGTYEQYF. The CDR3 DNA sequence: TGTGCCGGAGACAGGGGAACCTACGAGCAGTACTTC.

J is TRBJ1-3 and V is TRBV28; no clear D gene. The CDR3 length is 13 residues. In germline, CDR1 is MDHEN, CDR2 SYDVKM. Deletions cut 8 bases from V and 0 bases from J, with 8 bases between. CDR3 nucleotide sequence: TGTGCCAGCGTTCACTACTCTGGAAACACCATATATTTT. It encodes CASVHYSGNTIYF.

In the case of this clone: One end of the junction varies from germline; a read error may be responsible. The chain recombines TRBV7-3 with TRBJ2-7, with D tentatively TRBD2 (6 bases). The germline CDR1 and CDR2 sequences are SGHTA and FQGTGA. The CDR3 has 13 amino acids. The CDR3 region has the DNA TGTGCCAGCAGCTCTCCCCGGGGGAGTTCGGCGGTCTTC. This translates into CASSSPRGSSAVF.